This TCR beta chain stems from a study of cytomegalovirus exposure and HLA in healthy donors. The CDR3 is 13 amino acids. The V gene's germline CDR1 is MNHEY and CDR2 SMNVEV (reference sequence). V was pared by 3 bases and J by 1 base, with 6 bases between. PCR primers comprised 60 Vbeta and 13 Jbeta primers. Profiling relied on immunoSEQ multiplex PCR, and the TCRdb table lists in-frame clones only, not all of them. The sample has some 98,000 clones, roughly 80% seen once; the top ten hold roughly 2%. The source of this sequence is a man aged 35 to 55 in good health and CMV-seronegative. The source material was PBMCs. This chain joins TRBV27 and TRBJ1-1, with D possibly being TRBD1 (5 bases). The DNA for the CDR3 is TGTGCCAGCAGTTTGACAGAGAACACTGAAGCTTTCTTT. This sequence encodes CASSLTENTEAFF.